Listed here are 2 T cell receptor beta chains from one sample, sequenced in a study of graft-versus-host responses after intestinal transplantation (dated by TCRdb to about 2021). No antigen has been identified for these receptors. The meaning of the sample's time point label: cells obtained before transplantation from donor or recipient. Library preparation used the immunoSEQ multiplex PCR assay. TCRdb mirrors the immuneACCESS table, restricted to in-frame sequences. Some clones are absent from its copies; in checked studies, under half trace to an unresolved V gene, and the reason for the others is unknown. In all, the sample holds about 78,000 clones, and over 75% of those were seen once. About 8% of the sample lies in the top ten. This material consisted of unstimulated CD8+ T cells sorted from spleen or lymph node cells, taken before transplant. The receptors shown here come from a human donor who was the organ donor for an intestinal transplant.

V gene TRBV6-5 combines with J gene TRBJ2-1, with 8 bases aligning to TRBD1. This CDR3 has 15 amino acids. V trimming: 0 bases; J trimming: 6 bases; junction bases outside the gene matches: 4. Germline CDR1 MNHEY, CDR2 SVGAGI. The CDR3, as DNA: TGTGCCAGCAGTTACTCGAGGACAGGGTTCAATGAGCAGTTCTTC. Amino acid sequence: CASSYSRTGFNEQFF.

This rearrangement joins TRBV5-6 to TRBJ2-5, with 9 bases lining up with TRBD1. Trimming removed 4 bases from V and 7 bases from J; junction bases left unmatched: 5. Germline V gives CDR1 SGHDT, CDR2 YYEEEE. The CDR3 sequence is 13 residues long. This CDR3 is CASSKGQGWTQYF. Written as DNA, the CDR3 is TGTGCCAGCAGCAAGGGACAGGGATGGACCCAGTACTTC.